Detailed here is one T cell receptor (beta chain). Its specificity is not known. The CDR3 consists of 12 residues. The germline V gene has CDR1 MGHRA and CDR2 YSYEKL. V was shortened by 1 base and J by 11 bases, with 11 bases between the two germline ends. This record belongs to a study of shared clonotypes between healthy human individuals. Study-wide results and limits: Naive subsets typically showed greater estimated richness than memory subsets.

Donors were healthy HIV-negative adults without recently reported acute infections or vaccinations. Deep level was the assay's run setting. Methods used by the authors: Junction-only sequences without quality scores were provided by ImmunoSEQ, so filtering was different. Only in-frame clones appear in the TCRdb table, and some are missing; sequencing was by immunoSEQ multiplex PCR. V and J calls and clone size follow that table, whereas D and trimming were derived from the DNA. This sample has 850,000 to 1,200,000 clones, with 65% to 80% found just once. This sequence was found in a man aged 18-30 years in good health. Sequencing was done on a sample of memory CD4+ T cells sorted from blood. Subset in this sample: CD45RA-negative fraction. The rearrangement joins TRBV4-1 to TRBJ1-1, with D unclear. CDR3 residues: CASSQVGVVAFF. The CDR3 bases are TGCGCCAGCAGCCAAGTCGGGGTGGTTGCTTTCTTT.